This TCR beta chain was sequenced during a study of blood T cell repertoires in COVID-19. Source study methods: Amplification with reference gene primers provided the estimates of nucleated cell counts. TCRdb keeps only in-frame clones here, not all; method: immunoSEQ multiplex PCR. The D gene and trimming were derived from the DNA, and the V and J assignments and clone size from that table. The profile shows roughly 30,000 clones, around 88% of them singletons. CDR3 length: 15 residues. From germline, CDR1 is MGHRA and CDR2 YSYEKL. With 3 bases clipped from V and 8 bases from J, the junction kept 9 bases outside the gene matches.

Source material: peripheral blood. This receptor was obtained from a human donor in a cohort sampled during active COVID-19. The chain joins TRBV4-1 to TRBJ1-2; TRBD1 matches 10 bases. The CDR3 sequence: CASSQGSGQGIGYTF. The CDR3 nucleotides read TGCGCCAGCAGCCAGGGCTCGGGACAGGGGATCGGCTACACCTTC.